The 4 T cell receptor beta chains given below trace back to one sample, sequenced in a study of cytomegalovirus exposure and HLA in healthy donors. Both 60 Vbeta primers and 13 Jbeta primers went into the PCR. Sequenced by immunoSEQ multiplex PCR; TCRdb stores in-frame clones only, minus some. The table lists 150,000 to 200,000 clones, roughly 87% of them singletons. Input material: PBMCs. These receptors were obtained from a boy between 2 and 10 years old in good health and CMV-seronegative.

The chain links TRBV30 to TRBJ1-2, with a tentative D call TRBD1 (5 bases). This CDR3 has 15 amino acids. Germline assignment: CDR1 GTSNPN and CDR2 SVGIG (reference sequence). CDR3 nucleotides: TGTGCTACGTTAGAAGGGGAAATGAGTGGCTATGGCTACACCTTC. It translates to CATLEGEMSGYGYTF.

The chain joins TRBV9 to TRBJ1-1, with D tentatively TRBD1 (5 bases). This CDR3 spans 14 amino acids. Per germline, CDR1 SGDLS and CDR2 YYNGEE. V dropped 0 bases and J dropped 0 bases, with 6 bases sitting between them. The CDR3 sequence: CASSVEGVNTEAFF. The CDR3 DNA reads TGTGCCAGCAGCGTAGAAGGGGTGAACACTGAAGCTTTCTTT.

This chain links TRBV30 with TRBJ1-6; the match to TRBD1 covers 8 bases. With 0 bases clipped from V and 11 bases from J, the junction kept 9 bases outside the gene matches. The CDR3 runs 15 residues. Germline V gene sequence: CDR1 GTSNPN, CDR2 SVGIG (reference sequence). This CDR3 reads CAWSVPGQGWPPLHF. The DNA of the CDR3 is TGTGCCTGGAGTGTACCCGGACAGGGCTGGCCACCCCTCCACTTT. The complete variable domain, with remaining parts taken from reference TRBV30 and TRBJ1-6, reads SQTIHQWPATLVQPVGSPLSLECTVEGTSNPNLYWYRQAAGRGLQLLFYSVGIGQISSEVPQNLSASRPQDRQFILSSKKLLLSDSGFYLCAWSVPGQGWPPLHFGNGTRLTVT.

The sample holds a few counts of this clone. The CDR3 nucleotides read TGTGCCAGCAGTAGGACTAGCGCCTACGAGCAGTACTTC. The encoded protein is CASSRTSAYEQYF. V usage is TRBV28 and J usage is TRBJ2-7; 9 nucleotides agree with TRBD2. With 5 bases clipped from V and 2 bases from J, the junction kept 1 base outside the gene matches. Germline V lookup: CDR1 MDHEN, CDR2 SYDVKM. CDR3 length: 13 residues.